This is a list of T cell receptor beta chains from one sample in a study of T cells in Graves' hyperthyroidism and ophthalmopathy. TCRdb analysed the multiplex PCR reads with MiXCR anew, one entry per CDR3 protein. The repertoire holds about 520,000 distinct CDR3 sequences, with around 22% as singletons. Sequencing was done on a sample of blood. The receptor set was obtained from a woman in her twenties or thirties with Graves' ophthalmopathy. CDR3s include the opening cysteine and the closing phenylalanine or tryptophan. The D gene is left open where the match is weak. Size is stated for part of the rows, as once, few or many counts, or as a class when the clone is expanded.

D: TRBD2
J: TRBJ2-7
size: many
V: TRBV20-1
CDR3: CSATRGGEPYEQYF
DNA: TGCAGTGCTACCCGCGGGGGGGAGCCCTACGAGCAGTACTTC

D: TRBD1
J: TRBJ1-2
size: NA
V: TRBV7-2
CDR3: CASGSDRGNYGYTF
DNA: TGTGCCAGCGGCTCTGACAGGGGGAACTATGGCTACACCTTC

D: NA
J: TRBJ1-3
size: NA
V: TRBV7-2
CDR3: CASSLLVNRGNTIYF
DNA: TGTGCCAGCAGCCTCCTCGTGAACCGTGGAAACACCATATATTTT

D: NA
J: TRBJ1-1
size: many
V: TRBV6-1
CDR3: CASSDRTVLNTEAFF
DNA: TGTGCCAGCAGTGATCGGACAGTCCTAAACACTGAAGCTTTCTTT

D: TRBD2
J: TRBJ2-7
size: many
V: TRBV27
CDR3: CASNPAASGTSEQYF
DNA: TGTGCCAGCAACCCAGCGGCTAGCGGGACATCCGAGCAGTACTTC

D: NA
J: TRBJ2-7
size: many
V: TRBV29-1
CDR3: CSVDDEGGDEQYF
DNA: TGCAGCGTTGATGACGAAGGGGGAGACGAGCAGTACTTC

D: NA
J: TRBJ2-7
size: many
V: TRBV15
CDR3: CATSPTGGMSSGDYEQYF
DNA: TGTGCCACCAGCCCGACAGGGGGAATGTCTAGCGGGGACTACGAGCAGTACTTC

D: NA
J: TRBJ1-2
size: NA
V: TRBV20-1
CDR3: CSARDRRQLNHGYTF
DNA: TGCAGTGCTAGAGATCGCCGACAGCTGAACCATGGCTACACCTTC

D: NA
J: TRBJ1-2
size: NA
V: TRBV7-2
CDR3: CAGSPSQYGYTF
DNA: TGTGCCGGCAGCCCGAGCCAATATGGCTACACCTTC

D: NA
J: TRBJ2-5
size: NA
V: TRBV5-1
CDR3: CASSLVGAIRAETQYF
DNA: TGCGCCAGCAGCTTGGTAGGAGCAATTAGGGCAGAGACCCAGTACTTC

D: TRBD2
J: TRBJ2-5
size: NA
V: TRBV6-2/TRBV6-3
CDR3: CASRTGLAGDQETQYF
DNA: TGTGCCAGCAGAACGGGACTAGCGGGGGACCAAGAGACCCAGTACTTC

D: NA
J: TRBJ1-2
size: many
V: TRBV10-3
CDR3: CAISESWDTYGYTF
DNA: TGTGCCATCAGTGAGTCCTGGGACACCTATGGCTACACCTTC

D: NA
J: TRBJ1-1
size: once
V: TRBV7-9
CDR3: CASSLGTGLAEAFF
DNA: TGTGCCAGCAGCTTAGGTACAGGGTTGGCTGAAGCTTTCTTT

D: TRBD2
J: TRBJ2-7
size: NA
V: TRBV19
CDR3: CASMQTSGEQYF
DNA: TGTGCCAGTATGCAGACTAGCGGGGAGCAGTACTTC

D: NA
J: TRBJ1-2
size: many
V: TRBV29-1
CDR3: CSADSRTVGEGYTF
DNA: TGCAGCGCCGACTCCCGGACGGTAGGAGAAGGCTACACCTTC

D: NA
J: TRBJ2-7
size: few
V: TRBV6-2/TRBV6-3
CDR3: CASSLYWPGEQYF
DNA: TGTGCCAGCAGTTTGTACTGGCCTGGTGAGCAGTACTTC

D: TRBD1
J: TRBJ2-7
size: NA
V: TRBV28
CDR3: CASRTYRQGREQYF
DNA: TGTGCCAGCAGGACATATAGACAGGGTCGCGAGCAGTACTTC

D: NA
J: TRBJ1-3
size: NA
V: TRBV30
CDR3: CAWSQGTIYF
DNA: TGTGCCTGGAGCCAAGGCACCATATATTTT

D: TRBD1
J: TRBJ2-7
size: many
V: TRBV20-1
CDR3: CSAIGTGFNEQYF
DNA: TGCAGTGCTATCGGGACAGGGTTCAACGAGCAGTACTTC

D: TRBD2
J: TRBJ2-7
size: NA
V: TRBV12-3/TRBV12-4
CDR3: CASSLSLAGSYEQYF
DNA: TGTGCCAGCAGTTTAAGTTTAGCGGGGTCCTACGAGCAGTACTTC

D: NA
J: TRBJ2-7
size: NA
V: TRBV6-5
CDR3: CASSYQDHKQYF
DNA: TGTGCCAGCAGTTACCAAGACCACAAGCAGTACTTC

D: NA
J: TRBJ2-6
size: few
V: TRBV20-1
CDR3: CSARGYGANVLTF
DNA: TGCAGTGCTAGGGGGTATGGGGCCAACGTCCTGACTTTC

D: NA
J: TRBJ2-7
size: many
V: TRBV29-1
CDR3: CSVETQGLSEQYF
DNA: TGCAGCGTTGAGACACAGGGTCTTTCCGAGCAGTACTTC

D: NA
J: TRBJ1-2
size: many
V: TRBV4-2
CDR3: CATSYDRDTNYGYTF
DNA: TGTGCCACCAGTTATGATCGGGATACTAACTATGGCTACACCTTC

D: TRBD2
J: TRBJ2-7
size: NA
V: TRBV12-3/TRBV12-4
CDR3: CASSRGTSSQQYF
DNA: TGTGCCAGCAGCCGCGGGACTAGCTCACAGCAGTACTTC

D: NA
J: TRBJ2-5
size: many
V: TRBV14
CDR3: CASSQVKETQYF
DNA: TGTGCCAGCAGCCAAGTCAAAGAGACCCAGTACTTC

D: NA
J: TRBJ2-5
size: many
V: TRBV5-1
CDR3: CASSDGTIETQYF
DNA: TGCGCCAGCAGCGACGGGACAATAGAGACCCAGTACTTC

D: NA
J: TRBJ2-2
size: NA
V: TRBV6-2/TRBV6-3
CDR3: CASSSSPAGQMNTGELFF
DNA: TGTGCCAGCAGTTCATCTCCCGCGGGACAGATGAACACCGGGGAGCTGTTTTTT

D: NA
J: TRBJ1-1
size: many
V: TRBV29-1
CDR3: CSVVISMNTEAFF
DNA: TGCAGCGTTGTGATATCTATGAACACTGAAGCTTTCTTT

D: TRBD1
J: TRBJ1-1
size: many
V: TRBV2
CDR3: CASSGQERTEAFF
DNA: TGTGCCAGCAGCGGACAGGAAAGAACTGAAGCTTTCTTT

D: NA
J: TRBJ1-5
size: many
V: TRBV20-1
CDR3: CSARDELNNQPQHF
DNA: TGCAGTGCTAGAGATGAGTTAAACAATCAGCCCCAGCATTTT

D: TRBD1
J: TRBJ1-2
size: few
V: TRBV9
CDR3: CASSVGQDNYGYTF
DNA: TGTGCCAGCAGCGTTGGACAGGATAACTATGGCTACACCTTC

D: NA
J: TRBJ1-2
size: many
V: TRBV15
CDR3: CATSRRGRDYGYTF
DNA: TGTGCCACCAGCAGAAGGGGGAGAGACTATGGCTACACCTTC

D: NA
J: TRBJ1-1
size: NA
V: TRBV20-1
CDR3: CSARGVRWGTEAFF
DNA: TGCAGTGCTAGGGGGGTCAGGTGGGGCACTGAAGCTTTCTTT

D: NA
J: TRBJ1-1
size: few
V: TRBV10-3
CDR3: CAISESRVGNTEAFF
DNA: TGTGCCATCAGTGAGTCGAGAGTGGGGAACACTGAAGCTTTCTTT

D: NA
J: TRBJ1-1
size: NA
V: TRBV6-1
CDR3: CASSTFTGLNTEAFF
DNA: TGTGCCAGCAGTACCTTCACAGGGTTGAACACTGAAGCTTTCTTT

D: NA
J: TRBJ2-7
size: once
V: TRBV3-1
CDR3: CASSHGPGTSYF
DNA: TGTGCCAGCAGCCACGGACCCGGGACTTCGTACTTC

D: NA
J: TRBJ2-1
size: few
V: TRBV6-2/TRBV6-3
CDR3: CASSQSGPHNEQFF
DNA: TGTGCCAGCAGCCAGAGCGGACCCCACAATGAGCAGTTCTTC